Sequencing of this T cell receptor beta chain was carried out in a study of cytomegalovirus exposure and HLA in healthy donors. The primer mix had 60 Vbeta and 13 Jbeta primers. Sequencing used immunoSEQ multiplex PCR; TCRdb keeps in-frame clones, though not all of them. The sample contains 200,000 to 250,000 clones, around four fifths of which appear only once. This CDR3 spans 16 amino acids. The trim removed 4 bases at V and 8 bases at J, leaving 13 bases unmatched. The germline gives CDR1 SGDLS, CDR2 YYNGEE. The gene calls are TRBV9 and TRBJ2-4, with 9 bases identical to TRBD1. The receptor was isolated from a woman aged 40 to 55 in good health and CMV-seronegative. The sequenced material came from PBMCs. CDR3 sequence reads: CASSPRPRDREDIQYF. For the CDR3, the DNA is TGTGCCAGCAGCCCGCGGCCAAGGGACAGGGAAGACATTCAGTACTTC.